The T cell receptor beta chain under discussion was sequenced for a study of T cells in Graves' hyperthyroidism and ophthalmopathy. Regarding the study as a whole: From stable hyperthyroidism, ophthalmopathy was separated by a 13 V-J model.

About this clonotype itself: Its cognate antigen is unknown.

RNA transcripts gave rise to amplified TCR beta CDR3 regions. First-round RT-PCR with HTBI primers amplified the TCR CDR3 region. TCRdb re-analysed the multiplex PCR reads in MiXCR, keeping a single row per CDR3 protein. The sample has about 380,000 distinct CDR3 sequences, around 18% seen once. Germline lookup yields CDR1 SQVTM and CDR2 ANQGSEA. V was cut by 2 bases and J by 3 bases, with 7 bases left in between. The CDR3 totals 12 residues. The specimen was blood. This sequence originates from a man between 18 and 29 years old with Graves' ophthalmopathy. The chain couples TRBV29-1 to TRBJ2-5; D remains unclear. CDR3 residues: CSVEQYEETQYF. The CDR3 DNA reads TGCAGCGTTGAACAGTACGAAGAGACCCAGTACTTC. Full variable domain (outside the CDR3, taken from reference TRBV29-1 and TRBJ2-5): SAVISQKPSRDICQRGTSLTIQCQVDSQVTMMFWYRQQPGQSLTLIATANQGSEATYESGFVIDKFPISRPNLTFSTLTVSNMSPEDSSIYLCSVEQYEETQYFGPGTRLLVL.